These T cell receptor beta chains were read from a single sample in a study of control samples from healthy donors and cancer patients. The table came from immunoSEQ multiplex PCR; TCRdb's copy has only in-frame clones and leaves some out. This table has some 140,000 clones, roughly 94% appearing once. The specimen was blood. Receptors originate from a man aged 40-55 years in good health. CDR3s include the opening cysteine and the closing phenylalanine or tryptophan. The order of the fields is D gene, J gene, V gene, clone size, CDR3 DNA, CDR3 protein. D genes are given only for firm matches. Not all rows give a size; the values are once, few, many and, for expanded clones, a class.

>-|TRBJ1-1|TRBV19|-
TGTGCCAGTGCCAGTCAGGGACTGAACACTGAAGCTTTCTTT
CASASQGLNTEAFF
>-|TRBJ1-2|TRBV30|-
TGTGCCTGGACCGAACCTCCTTCCTATGGCTACACCTTC
CAWTEPPSYGYTF
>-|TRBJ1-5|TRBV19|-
TGTGCCAGTAGTATCCACGGGCCCAATCAGCCCCAGCATTTT
CASSIHGPNQPQHF
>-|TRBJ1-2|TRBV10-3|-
TGTGCCATCAGTCTGGGAACAAACTATGGCTACACCTTC
CAISLGTNYGYTF
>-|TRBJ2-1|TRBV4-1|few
TGCGCCAGCAGCCTCGGGAGCTCCTACAATGAGCAGTTCTTC
CASSLGSSYNEQFF
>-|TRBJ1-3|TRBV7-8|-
TGTGCCAGCAGCTTAGCTCGCAGGTCCGCCTCTGGAAACACCATATATTTT
CASSLARRSASGNTIYF
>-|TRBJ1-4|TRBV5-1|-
TGCGCCAGCAGCGTGGGCATAGGGGGGGCGGCTAGTGAAAAACTGTTTTTT
CASSVGIGGAASEKLFF
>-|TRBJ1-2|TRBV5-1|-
TGCGCCAGCAGCTTGGATGGACGGACTCTTAACTATGGCTACACCTTC
CASSLDGRTLNYGYTF
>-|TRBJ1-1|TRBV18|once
TGTGCCAGCTCACCACCTGTCAGGCCCTGGGGCACTGAAGCTTTCTTT
CASSPPVRPWGTEAFF
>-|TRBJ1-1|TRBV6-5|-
TGTGCCAGCACATCCCAAAGGGTGACAGAAGCTTTCTTT
CASTSQRVTEAFF
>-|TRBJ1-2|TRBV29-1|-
TGCAGCGTTGAGAAAGGGGTCGGCTATGGCTACACCTTC
CSVEKGVGYGYTF
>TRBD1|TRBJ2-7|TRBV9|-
TGTGCCAGCAGCGAAACAGGGGGGCCCTACGAGCAGTACTTC
CASSETGGPYEQYF
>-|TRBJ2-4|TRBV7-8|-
TGTGCCAGCAGCTTCACAGGCGGGGCCGGCATTCAGTACTTC
CASSFTGGAGIQYF
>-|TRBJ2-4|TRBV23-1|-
TGCGCCAGCAGTCCCTTAGCCAAAAACATTCAGTACTTC
CASSPLAKNIQYF
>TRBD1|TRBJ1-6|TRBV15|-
TGTGCCACCAGCAGAGAGACAGGGGCGAAATCACCCCTCCACTTT
CATSRETGAKSPLHF
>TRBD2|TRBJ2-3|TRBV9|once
TGTGCCAGCAGCTCTAGCGGGGGAGAGATAAGCACAGATACGCAGTATTTT
CASSSSGGEISTDTQYF
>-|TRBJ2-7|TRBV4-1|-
TGCGCCAGCAGCCAAGAGAAAACTGACTACGAGCAGTACTTC
CASSQEKTDYEQYF
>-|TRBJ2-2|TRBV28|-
TGTGCCACGCTCCGGGGTGACACCGGGGAGCTGTTTTTT
CATLRGDTGELFF
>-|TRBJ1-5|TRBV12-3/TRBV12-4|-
TGTGCCAGCAGTTTAAGGGCTCATCAGCCCCAGCATTTT
CASSLRAHQPQHF
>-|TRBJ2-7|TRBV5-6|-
TGTGCCAGCAGCTTGGGGTTTGGCACACTTACCGGTGGCTACGAGCAGTACTTC
CASSLGFGTLTGGYEQYF
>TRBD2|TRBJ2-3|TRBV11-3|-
TGTGCCAGCAGCTTAGATACAACTAGCGGTGCATCTAGCACAGATACGCAGTATTTT
CASSLDTTSGASSTDTQYF
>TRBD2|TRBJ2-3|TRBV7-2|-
TGTGCCAGCAGCGGACTAGCGGGGGGGCGGGTAAGCACAGATACGCAGTATTTT
CASSGLAGGRVSTDTQYF
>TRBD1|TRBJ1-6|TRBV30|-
TGTGCCTGGAGCTTAAGTCCGGACAGGGCATATAATTCACCCCTCCACTTT
CAWSLSPDRAYNSPLHF
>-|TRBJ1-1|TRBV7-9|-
TGTGCCAGCACCGAGGAGGGAGCGCTGAGGAACACTGAAGCTTTCTTT
CASTEEGALRNTEAFF
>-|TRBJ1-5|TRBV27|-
TGTGCCAGCAGTTTTGGAGGGCCCAATCAGCCCCAGCATTTT
CASSFGGPNQPQHF
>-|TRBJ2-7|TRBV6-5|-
TGTGCCAGCAGTTACTCCCCAACAGAGTTCCGCTACGAGCAGTACTTC
CASSYSPTEFRYEQYF
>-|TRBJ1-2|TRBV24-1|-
TGTGCCACCAGTGATGGGTATGGCTACACCTTC
CATSDGYGYTF
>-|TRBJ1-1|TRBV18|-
TGTGCCAGCGACCGTCAGAGGGCGAAGACTGAAGCTTTCTTT
CASDRQRAKTEAFF
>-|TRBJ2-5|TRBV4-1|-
TGCGCCAGCAGCCAGAACACCGGGACTGGGGTCGCGACCCAGTACTTC
CASSQNTGTGVATQYF
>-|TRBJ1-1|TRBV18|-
TGTGCCAGCTCATCACAACAGGGAGACACTGAAGCTTTCTTT
CASSSQQGDTEAFF
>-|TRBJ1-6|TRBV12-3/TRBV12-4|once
TGTGCCAGCAGTTTAAATCTTCCACCCCTCCACTTT
CASSLNLPPLHF
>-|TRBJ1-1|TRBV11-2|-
TGTGCCAGCAGCTTAGAATCCCGACTCGAAGCTTTCTTT
CASSLESRLEAFF
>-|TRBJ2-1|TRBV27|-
TGTGCCAGCAGTTTTCCGGGCTTCGCCAATGAGCAGTTCTTC
CASSFPGFANEQFF
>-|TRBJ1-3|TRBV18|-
TGTGCCAGCTCACCTGAACCGGTCTCTGGAAACACCATATATTTT
CASSPEPVSGNTIYF
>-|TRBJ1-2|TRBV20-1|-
TGCAGTGTTCTCCTCAACTATGGCTACACCTTC
CSVLLNYGYTF
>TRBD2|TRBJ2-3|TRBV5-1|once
TGCGCCAGCAGCGTTAGAGGCGGGGGTAAATCAGATACGCAGTATTTT
CASSVRGGGKSDTQYF
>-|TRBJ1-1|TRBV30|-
TGTGCCTGGAACCCGGGAGGGAACACTGAAGCTTTCTTT
CAWNPGGNTEAFF
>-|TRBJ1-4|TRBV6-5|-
TGTGCCAGCAGTTACACTAATGAAAAACTGTTTTTT
CASSYTNEKLFF
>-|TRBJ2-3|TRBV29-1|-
TGCAGCGTTTTACCTGGATTGGAGTATACGCAGTATTTT
CSVLPGLEYTQYF
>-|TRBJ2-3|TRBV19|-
TGTGCCAGTAGTATTAGCGGCATGAGCACAGATACGCAGTATTTT
CASSISGMSTDTQYF
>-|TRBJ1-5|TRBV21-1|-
TGTGCCAGCACCGGGACAACACCTCAGTATAGCAATCAGCCCCAGCATTTT
CASTGTTPQYSNQPQHF
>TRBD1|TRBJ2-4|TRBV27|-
TGTGCCAGCAGTTCCCGACAGGGGTTAGCGAAAAACATTCAGTACTTC
CASSSRQGLAKNIQYF
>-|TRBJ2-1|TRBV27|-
TGTGCCAGCAGTTCCCGACAGGCTACCTACAATGAGCAGTTCTTC
CASSSRQATYNEQFF
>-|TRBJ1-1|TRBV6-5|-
TGTGCCAGCTACCCCCTTACGAACACTGAAGCTTTCTTT
CASYPLTNTEAFF
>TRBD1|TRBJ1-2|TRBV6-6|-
TGTGCCAGCAGGGGACAGGGGGCGCTTGATGGCTACACCTTC
CASRGQGALDGYTF